Sequencing of this T cell receptor beta chain was carried out in a study of blood T cell repertoires in COVID-19 (dated by TCRdb to 2019 to 2021). About the full investigation: Samples from collaborators originated in the United States, Italy and Spain and spanned both the acute and convalescent phases of COVID-19. The material from the prospective study consisted of cDNA or gDNA derived from T cells, B-cell-depleted T cells, or PBMCs. The dataset comprised deeply sampled blood TCRbeta repertoires from subjects exposed to, actively infected with, or recovered from COVID-19. The repertoires were released in a freely available public database meant as a resource for research on the immune response to SARS-CoV-2. The samples were drawn from the first 160 participants of the ongoing ImmuneRACE study and from 950 to 1,500 subjects provided by 6 global collaborators. The sample metadata nearly always contained a de-identified subject ID, COVID-19 status, age in years and sex. Where HLA class I and class II types were available, the types were taken from metadata supplied by the sample provider, not from assay-based typing. Overall results and qualifications from the work: The quantity of clinical and demographic metadata differed by source and by participant and was supplied without curation.

Whole blood was collected in K2EDTA tubes by collaborating institutions according to the institutions' own protocols. For TCRbeta analysis, collaborators shipped samples as frozen whole blood, isolated PBMCs, or DNA extracted from either of those sample types. The germline V gene yields MGHRA for CDR1 and YSYEKL for CDR2. The cysteine opens and the phenylalanine closes a CDR3 of 19 amino acids. CDR3 DNA is the only sequence kept; it has 57 bases, read in frame from the first base. Trimming removed 0 bases from V and 5 bases from J; the gene matches leave 16 bases unexplained. TCRbeta CDR3 regions were amplified from genomic DNA using the immunoSEQ Assay, a bias-controlled multiplex PCR. Under the source paper's analysis protocol: Nucleated cell counts per sample were estimated from amplification of reference gene primers within the assay. Sequence reads were collapsed and filtered to measure the absolute abundance of every unique TCRbeta CDR3 rearrangement. For each sample, productive Simpson clonality was calculated by taking the square root of Simpson's diversity index across productive rearrangements. Drawn from immuneACCESS, this table holds only the in-frame rearrangements with V and J called that TCRdb kept. Clones are partly lost; checked studies trace under half to an unresolved V gene and leave the rest unexplained. Clone size and V and J calls were adopted from that table, with D and trimming inferred from the DNA. The sample includes 100,000 or so clones, with over 75% observed a single time. Clones ranked in the top ten supply 9.5% to 15% of the sample.

On this clone: The clone's antigen remains unknown. Base qualities are missing; no much larger clone stands one base away.

This sequence originates from a human donor in a cohort sampled during active COVID-19. The source material was peripheral blood. The chain is encoded by TRBV4-1 joined to TRBJ2-5; 9 bases in the junction line up with TRBD2. The CDR3 protein sequence reads: CASSQELAGATSSRETQYF. Read as DNA, the sequence is TGCGCCAGCAGCCAAGAGTTAGCGGGGGCTACCTCCAGCAGGGAGACCCAGTACTTC.